The entry that follows covers one T cell receptor beta chain sequence. Only a few counts were recorded for this clonotype. Its antigen specificity is not known. The sample holds no much larger clone one base away, and base qualities are not on file. The data were taken from a study of early T cells in non-severe SARS-CoV-2 infection (dated by TCRdb to the early 2020s). Looking at the study overall: TCR sequencing used bulk RNA from unsorted whole blood, so alpha and beta chains could not be paired.

Summary of the overall study and its limitations: VDJdb matching was skewed toward anti-spike CD8 responses and likely underestimated virus-specific expansions by missing private and CD4 specificities.

The receptor library was made with 5' RACE. Sequencing was performed on a NextSeq 500. The TCR library protocol attached unique molecular identifiers to individual cDNA molecules to correct for sequencing error and PCR bias. Both TCR alpha and beta chains were sequenced, and tight co-correlation was observed between alpha and beta sequence abundances in each sample. As for how the authors treated the data: Decombinator V4 was used to annotate the V gene, J gene and CDR3 of the TCR sequences. TCRs were defined as expanded if a significant change between any two time points was detected under a Poisson model with p below 0.0001. TCR abundances were normalised to the total number of TCRs sequenced in each sample and reported as counts per million. TRAV1-2 paired with TRAJ12, TRAJ20 or TRAJ33 defined MAIT TCRs, while TRAV10 paired with TRAJ18 defined iNKT TCRs. VDJdb, accessed 1 November 2021, was searched for CMV, EBV and SARS-CoV-2 annotated TCRs, excluding TCRs annotated for multiple antigens. TCRdb trimmed the raw reads at Q25, called clones with MiXCR and kept productive beta chains. Every entry covers one CDR3 protein and lists the most common genes and DNA from its rows. The V and J calls were not made by the authors but by TCRdb's processing. In all, the sample holds some 82,000 distinct CDR3 sequences, and about 12% of those were seen once. Clones ranked in the top ten supply less than 3% of the sample.

For CDR1 and CDR2, the germline V gene lists MRHNA and SNTAGT. Deletion took 6 bases off V and 2 bases off J, with a span of 18 bases between the germline ends. Counted from cysteine to phenylalanine, this CDR3 has 16 amino acids. The CDR3 DNA has 48 bases and is translated from base 1. Set within a cohort of healthcare workers in London, UK, this nested case-control study involved weekly PCR testing of nasopharyngeal swabs along with blood sampling. Healthcare workers were recruited during the week of the UK lockdown, between 23 and 31 March 2020, and followed weekly for up to about 15 weeks. The receptor comes from an adult who was a healthcare worker with PCR-confirmed SARS-CoV-2 infection or an uninfected control (not recorded which). Sequenced input: whole blood. The chain links TRBV6-4 with TRBJ2-3; matching of 6 bases hints at TRBD2 as the D gene. Here is the DNA: TGTGCCAGCAGCGTTTACCCCTCGGGGGTCACAGATACGCAGTATTTT. This yields the protein CASSVYPSGVTDTQYF.